The 3 T cell receptor beta chains presented below share a single source sample, sequenced in a study of spatial heterogeneity in lung cancer. The sample's time point: sample taken at primary tumor resection. General observations from the study: Counts of expanded intratumoral alpha and beta TCRs tracked tumor mutation counts.

TCRdb reprocessed the 5' RACE reads with MiXCR, giving one entry per CDR3 protein. The sample yields around 8,100 distinct CDR3 sequences, approximately 13% seen once. Their antigens remain unidentified. The sequences come from lung tumor tissue, collected at surgery. These receptors all come from a male donor with early-stage non-small cell lung cancer.

This clonotype came up a few times. This beta chain turned up in a library designed for alpha chains; as an off-target read, its abundance says little. This sequence joins TRBV7-2 and TRBJ2-7; 8 bases fit TRBD2. Germline V gene data show CDR1 as SGHTA and CDR2 as FQGNSA. This CDR3 contains 12 residues. With 8 bases clipped from V and 7 bases from J, the junction kept 7 bases outside the gene matches. As DNA, the CDR3 is TGTGCCAGCTCACCCCGGGAGGGGGAGCAGTACTTC. Amino acid sequence: CASSPREGEQYF.

Only a few counts were recorded for this clonotype. Since the library was made to target alpha chains, this beta chain is a stray read and its abundance is not meaningful. The CDR3 loop reads CSATRTLGNYEQYF. In nucleotides, the CDR3 is TGCAGTGCCACCAGGACCTTAGGCAACTACGAGCAGTACTTC. The chain joins TRBV20-1 to TRBJ2-7; D uncertain. Trimming cost V 6 bases and J 3 bases, with 18 bases left between them. The germline V gene encodes CDR1 DFQATT and CDR2 SNEGSKA (reference sequence). The CDR3 is 14 residues long.

This clonotype was detected ten times or more. This beta chain slipped into a library made for alpha chains as a stray read, so its size is not meaningful. This chain connects TRBV11-2 to TRBJ2-1; TRBD1 agrees at 9 bases. Unmatched junction bases numbered 14, after V lost 5 bases and J lost 9 bases. Germline V CDR1 and CDR2: SGHAT, FQNNGV. CDR3 length: 16 residues. Here the CDR3 reads CASSLRTGALSGEQFF. The CDR3 DNA reads TGTGCCAGCAGCCTACGGACAGGGGCCCTCTCTGGTGAGCAGTTCTTC. Based on the CDR3 plus reference TRBV11-2 and TRBJ2-1, the full variable domain is EAGVAQSPRYKIIEKRQSVAFWCNPISGHATLYWYQQILGQGPKLLIQFQNNGVVDDSQLPKDRFSAERLKGVDSTLKIQPAKLEDSAVYLCASSLRTGALSGEQFFGPGTRLTVL.